This TCR beta chain was profiled in a study of beta chain features in type 1 diabetes. Study-level findings and limits: It was among patients, rather than healthy donors, that naive, central memory and Treg TCRB repertoires appeared more similar.

Germline V gene lookup returns CDR1 SGHAT and CDR2 FQNNGV. Trimming cost V 8 bases and J 5 bases; bases outside gene matches: 6. The CDR3 loop spans 14 amino acids. For this clone: The antigen remains undetermined.

Of the isolated RNA, all was reverse transcribed, and so the sequenced material was expressed TCRB transcripts. Generated by immunoSEQ multiplex PCR, the TCRdb table keeps only in-frame clones and is missing some. Here the sample spans under 450,000 clones, about 14% being singletons. The genes are TRBV11-2 and TRBJ2-2; 9 bases agree with TRBD1. The TCR originated in a woman aged 18-35 years in good health. Sample: naive CD4+ T cells from blood. The CDR3 loop is CASPRDRATGELFF. The CDR3 region has the DNA TGTGCCAGCCCGCGGGACAGGGCGACCGGGGAGCTGTTTTTT.